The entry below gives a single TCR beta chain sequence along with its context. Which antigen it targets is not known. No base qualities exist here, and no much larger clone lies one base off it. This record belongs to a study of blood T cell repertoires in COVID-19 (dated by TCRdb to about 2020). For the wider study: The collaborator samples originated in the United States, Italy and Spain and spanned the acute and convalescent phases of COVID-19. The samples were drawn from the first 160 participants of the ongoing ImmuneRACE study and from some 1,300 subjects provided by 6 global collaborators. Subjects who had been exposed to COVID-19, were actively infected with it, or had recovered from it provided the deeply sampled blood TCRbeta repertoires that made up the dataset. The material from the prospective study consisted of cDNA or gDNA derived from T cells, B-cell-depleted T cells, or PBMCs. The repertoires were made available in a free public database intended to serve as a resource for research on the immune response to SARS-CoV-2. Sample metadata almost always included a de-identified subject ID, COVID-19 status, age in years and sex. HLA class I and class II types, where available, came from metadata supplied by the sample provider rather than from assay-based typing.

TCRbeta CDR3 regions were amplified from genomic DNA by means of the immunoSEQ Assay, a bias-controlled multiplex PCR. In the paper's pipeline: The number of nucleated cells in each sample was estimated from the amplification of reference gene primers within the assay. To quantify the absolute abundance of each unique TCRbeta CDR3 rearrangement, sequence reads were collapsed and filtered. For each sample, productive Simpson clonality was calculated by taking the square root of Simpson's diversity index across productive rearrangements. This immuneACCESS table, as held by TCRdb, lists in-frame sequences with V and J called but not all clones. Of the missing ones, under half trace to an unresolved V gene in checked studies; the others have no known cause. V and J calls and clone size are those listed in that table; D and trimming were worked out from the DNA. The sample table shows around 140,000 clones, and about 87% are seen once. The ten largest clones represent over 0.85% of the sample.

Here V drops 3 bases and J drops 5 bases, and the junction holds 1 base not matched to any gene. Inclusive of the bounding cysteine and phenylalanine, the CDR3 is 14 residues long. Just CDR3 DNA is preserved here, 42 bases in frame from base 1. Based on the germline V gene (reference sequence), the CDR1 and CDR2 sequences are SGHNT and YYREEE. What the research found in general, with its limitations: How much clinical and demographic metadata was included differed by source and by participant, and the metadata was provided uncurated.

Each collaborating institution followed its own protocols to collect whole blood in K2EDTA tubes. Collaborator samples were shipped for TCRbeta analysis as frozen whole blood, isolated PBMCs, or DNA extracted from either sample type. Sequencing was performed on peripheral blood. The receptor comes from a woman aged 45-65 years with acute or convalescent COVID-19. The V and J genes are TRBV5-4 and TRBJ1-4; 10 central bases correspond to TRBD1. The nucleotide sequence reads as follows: TGTGCCAGCAGCTCGGACAGGGGGAATGAAAAACTGTTTTTT. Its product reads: CASSSDRGNEKLFF.